The entry that follows covers one T cell receptor (beta chain) sequence. Its antigen is unknown. The assay was immunoSEQ multiplex PCR, and TCRdb's table has in-frame clones only and misses some. This table has 30,000 to 50,000 clones, 60% to 80% appearing once. These data are taken from a study of radiotherapy plus CTLA-4 blockade in lung cancer. Study details: There were objective responses in 18% of patients, and 31% had disease control.

Notes on the study in general: After radiotherapy and ipilimumab, tumor-derived clones expanded in peripheral blood. With interferon-beta, early dynamics of blood T cell clones were reported to best predict response.

The material sequenced was peripheral blood, taken from a patient treated with radiotherapy plus ipilimumab. The clonotype originates from a human donor with non-small cell lung cancer that progressed on radiotherapy plus ipilimumab.

The CDR3 DNA follows: TGTGCCAGCGCAGCGGGGCTTGACGATACGCAGTATTTT. It yields the protein CASAAGLDDTQYF. This chain links TRBV2 with TRBJ2-3, with TRBD2 matching 7 bases. Germline CDR1 is SNHLY and CDR2 is FYNNEI. The CDR3 has 13 residues. Trimming removed 8 bases from V and 6 bases from J; junction bases left unmatched: 8.